The present T cell receptor (beta chain) was sequenced within a study of post-analysis software for immune sequencing data. Study-wide points: Comparison with controls showed significantly lower normalized Chao1 diversity in multiple sclerosis patients. Among roughly 5 TRBV segments more frequent in patients than controls were TRBV5-6, TRBV5-1 and TRBV20-1.

The CDR3 is 16 amino acids. V was shortened by 6 bases and J by 8 bases, with 24 bases between the two germline ends. Germline CDR1 SNHLY, CDR2 FYNNEI. This clonotype has more than one count but fewer than ten. Its antigen is not known. The TCR beta cDNA libraries carried unique molecular identifiers. TCRdb processed the PCR reads anew with MiXCR; each CDR3 protein has one entry. The profile covers under 650,000 distinct CDR3 sequences, with about 44% appearing a single time and more than 1.5% taken by the ten largest. This chain links TRBV2 with TRBJ2-3, with a possible D match to TRBD2 (6 bases). This TCR came from a girl aged 5-17 years with multiple sclerosis. The sequencing input was blood. CDR3 residues: CASRGSVSPGVGTQYF. As DNA, the CDR3 is TGTGCCAGCAGAGGAAGCGTCAGCCCGGGAGTGGGTACGCAGTATTTT.